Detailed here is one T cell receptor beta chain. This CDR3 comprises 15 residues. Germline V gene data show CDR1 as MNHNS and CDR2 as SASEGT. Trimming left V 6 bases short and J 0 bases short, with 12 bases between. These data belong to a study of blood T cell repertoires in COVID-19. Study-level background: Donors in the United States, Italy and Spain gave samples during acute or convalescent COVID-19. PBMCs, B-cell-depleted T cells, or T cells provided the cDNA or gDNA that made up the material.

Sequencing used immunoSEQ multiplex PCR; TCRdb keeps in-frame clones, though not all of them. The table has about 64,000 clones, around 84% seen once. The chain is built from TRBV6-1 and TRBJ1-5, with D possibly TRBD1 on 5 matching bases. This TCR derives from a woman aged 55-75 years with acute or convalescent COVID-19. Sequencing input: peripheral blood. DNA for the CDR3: TGTGCCAGCAGGTATGACAGCTATAGCAATCAGCCCCAGCATTTT. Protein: CASRYDSYSNQPQHF.